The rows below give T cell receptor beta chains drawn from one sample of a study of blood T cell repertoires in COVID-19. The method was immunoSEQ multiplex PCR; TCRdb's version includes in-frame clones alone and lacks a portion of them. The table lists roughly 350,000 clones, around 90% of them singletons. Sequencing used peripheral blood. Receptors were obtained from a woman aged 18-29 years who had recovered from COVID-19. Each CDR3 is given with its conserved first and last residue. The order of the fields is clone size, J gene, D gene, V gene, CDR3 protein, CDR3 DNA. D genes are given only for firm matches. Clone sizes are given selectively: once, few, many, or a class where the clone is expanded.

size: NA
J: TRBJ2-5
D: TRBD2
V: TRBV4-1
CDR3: CASSQEGTSGPTQYF
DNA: TGCGCCAGCAGCCAAGAGGGGACTAGCGGACCTACCCAGTACTTC

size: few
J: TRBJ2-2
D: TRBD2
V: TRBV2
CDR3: CASSAKLKGTSGRSGELFF
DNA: TGTGCCAGCAGCGCGAAACTTAAAGGGACTAGCGGGAGGTCCGGGGAGCTGTTTTTT

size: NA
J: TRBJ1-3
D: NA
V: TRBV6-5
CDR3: CASRLQGSGNTIYF
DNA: TGTGCCAGCAGACTCCAGGGCTCTGGAAACACCATATATTTT

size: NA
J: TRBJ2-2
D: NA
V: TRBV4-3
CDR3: CASSQDWGRTGELFF
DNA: TGCGCCAGCAGCCAAGATTGGGGGCGCACCGGGGAGCTGTTTTTT

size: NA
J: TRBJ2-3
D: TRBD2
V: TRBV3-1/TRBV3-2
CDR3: CASSQELLAGDTQYF
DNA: TGTGCCAGCAGCCAAGAGTTACTAGCGGGAGATACGCAGTATTTT

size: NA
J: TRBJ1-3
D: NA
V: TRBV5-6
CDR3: CASSLEIQGRTGNTIYF
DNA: TGTGCCAGCAGCCTGGAGATACAGGGTCGGACTGGAAACACCATATATTTT

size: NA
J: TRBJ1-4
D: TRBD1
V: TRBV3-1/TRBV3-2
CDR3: CASSPAGTGEKLFF
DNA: TGTGCCAGCAGCCCAGCAGGGACAGGGGAAAAACTGTTTTTT

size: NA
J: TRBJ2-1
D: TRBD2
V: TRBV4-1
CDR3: CASSQDPPAGGYNEQFF
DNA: TGCGCCAGCAGCCAAGATCCCCCAGCGGGAGGGTACAATGAGCAGTTCTTC

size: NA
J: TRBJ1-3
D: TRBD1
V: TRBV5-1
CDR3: CASSTDRFTSGNTIYF
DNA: TGCGCCAGCAGCACGGACAGGTTCACCTCTGGAAACACCATATATTTT

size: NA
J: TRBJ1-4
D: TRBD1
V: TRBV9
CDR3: CASSPETGGTNEKLFF
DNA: TGTGCCAGCAGCCCCGAGACAGGGGGAACTAATGAAAAACTGTTTTTT

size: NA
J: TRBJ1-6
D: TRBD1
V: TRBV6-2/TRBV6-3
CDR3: CASSPLPFPGTGGLRNNSPLHF
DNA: TGTGCCAGCAGCCCTCTGCCATTTCCCGGGACAGGGGGCTTAAGAAATAATTCACCCCTCCACTTT

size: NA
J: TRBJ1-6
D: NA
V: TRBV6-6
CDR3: CASSYPEEVRSPLHF
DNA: TGTGCCAGCAGTTACCCTGAGGAAGTGAGGTCACCCCTCCACTTT

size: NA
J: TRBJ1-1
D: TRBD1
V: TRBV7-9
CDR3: CASSTSGTGGSTEAFF
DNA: TGTGCCAGCAGCACATCCGGGACAGGGGGTTCCACTGAAGCTTTCTTT